Shown below are 9 T cell receptor beta chains from a single sample sequenced in a study of cytomegalovirus exposure and HLA in healthy donors. This PCR relied on a set of 60 Vbeta primers and 13 Jbeta primers. TCRdb's copy holds only in-frame clones and misses some; the assay was immunoSEQ multiplex PCR. Among over 100,000 clones listed, more than 75% were seen once. Sequenced input: PBMCs. The receptors here all came from a female donor in good health and CMV-seronegative.

With regard to this clone: One end of the junction does not line up with germline, which may come from a read error. V and J are TRBV6-1 and TRBJ1-5, with TRBD1 identical over 8 bases. The CDR3 spans 14 residues. Germline-derived CDR1 and CDR2 are MNHNS and SASEGT. CDR3 sequence (DNA): TGTGCCAGCAGCGAAGGACAGGGTAGCCAGCCCCAGCATTTT. This encodes CASSEGQGSQPQHF.

The V gene is TRBV7-2, the J gene TRBJ1-1; D call uncertain. Between the trimmed V and J ends, which lost 5 bases and 10 bases, there was a span of 17 bases. Per germline, CDR1 SGHTA and CDR2 FQGNSA. The CDR3 covers 13 residues. CDR3 protein: CASSRSGARGAFF. The CDR3, as DNA: TGTGCCAGCAGCAGGTCGGGAGCACGAGGAGCTTTCTTT.

This clone came up a few times. The chain uses TRBV19 and TRBJ1-4; 8 positions match TRBD1. This CDR3 is built from 16 residues. The J segment lost 8 bases and the V segment lost 6 bases, leaving 14 bases of the junction unmatched. Per the germline V gene, CDR1 is LNHDA and CDR2 is SQIVND (reference sequence). The CDR3 reads CASRQNPGTGVEKLFF. The CDR3 nucleotides read TGTGCCAGTAGACAAAACCCCGGGACAGGAGTAGAAAAACTGTTTTTT.

V usage is TRBV7-8 and J usage is TRBJ2-1, with 7 nucleotides matching TRBD1. Trimming cost V 2 bases and J 3 bases; bases outside gene matches: 1. This CDR3 region has 14 residues. Per germline, CDR1 SGHVS and CDR2 FQNEAQ. CDR3 DNA sequence: TGTGCCAGCAGCTTAAGACAGGGCTACAATGAGCAGTTCTTC. Its translation: CASSLRQGYNEQFF. Filled out from reference TRBV7-8 and TRBJ2-1, the complete variable domain reads GAGVSQSPRYKVAKRGQDVALRCDPISGHVSLFWYQQALGQGPEFLTYFQNEAQLDKSGLPSDRFFAERPEGSVSTLKIQRTQQEDSAVYLCASSLRQGYNEQFFGPGTRLTVL.

Notes on this clone: This specimen includes other DNA sequences encoding the same CDR3. J is TRBJ1-1 and V is TRBV29-1; D perhaps matches TRBD1 (5 bases). The CDR3 totals 12 residues. Germline loops: CDR1 SQVTM, CDR2 ANQGSEA. The germline V and J ends were trimmed by 7 bases and 1 base, with 10 bases remaining between them. This chain's CDR3 is CSARRGNTEAFF. The CDR3 DNA reads as TGCAGCGCCAGAAGGGGGAACACTGAAGCTTTCTTT.

The table lists this clone with a few counts. The chain carries TRBV7-9 and TRBJ2-3, with D perhaps matching TRBD2 (5 bases). The germline V gene encodes CDR1 SEHNR and CDR2 FQNEAQ (reference sequence). The CDR3 consists of 15 residues. Trimming removed 1 base from V and 0 bases from J, with 8 bases in between. For the CDR3, the DNA is TGTGCCAGCAGCTTAGTGGGGAGTAGCACAGATACGCAGTATTTT. Amino acid sequence: CASSLVGSSTDTQYF. The entire variable domain, with the rest obtained from reference TRBV7-9 and TRBJ2-3, is as follows: DTGVSQNPRHKITKRGQNVTFRCDPISEHNRLYWYRQTLGQGPEFLTYFQNEAQLEKSRLLSDRFSAERPKGSFSTLEIQRTEQGDSAMYLCASSLVGSSTDTQYFGPGTRLTVL.

This clone appeared a single time. The CDR3 loop reads CASSPASGRAKDTQYF. The CDR3 nucleotides are TGTGCCAGCAGCCCCGCTAGCGGGAGGGCCAAGGATACGCAGTATTTT. V and J are TRBV5-4 and TRBJ2-3, with 12 positions matching TRBD2. CDR1 is SGHNT and CDR2 is YYREEE in the germline V gene (reference sequence). The V gene end was trimmed by 4 bases and the J gene end by 6 bases; junction bases not matched to a gene: 9. The CDR3 contains 16 residues.

This clone was counted between two and nine times. V gene TRBV19 combines with J gene TRBJ1-1; TRBD1 matches 7 bases. Germline V gene data show CDR1 as LNHDA and CDR2 as SQIVND (reference sequence). After removal of 4 bases from V and 2 bases from J, the junction contained 7 bases not matched to a gene. This CDR3 is 15 amino acids long. CDR3 nucleotides: TGTGCCAGTAGTACCACAGGGGTCAGTAACACTGAAGCTTTCTTT. Translation: CASSTTGVSNTEAFF. Full variable domain (outside the CDR3, taken from reference TRBV19 and TRBJ1-1): DGGITQSPKYLFRKEGQNVTLSCEQNLNHDAMYWYRQDPGQGLRLIYYSQIVNDFQKGDIAEGYSVSREKKESFPLTVTSAQKNPTAFYLCASSTTGVSNTEAFFGQGTRLTVV.

In this sample, this clone turned up a few times. The chain is built from TRBV5-1 and TRBJ1-1; D is possibly TRBD1 (5 bases). The CDR3 totals 14 residues. Trimming removed 4 bases at V and 4 bases at J, with 14 bases between. Per the germline V gene, CDR1 is SGHRS and CDR2 is YFSETQ. The CDR3 DNA follows: TGCGCCAGCAGCCCAGGGACGGAGGGCACTGAAGCTTTCTTT. Protein: CASSPGTEGTEAFF.